Detailed here is one T cell receptor beta chain. What it recognizes is unknown. This record comes from a study of OX40 agonist ivuxolimab in advanced cancers. Study-wide results and limits: Patients with a partial response at 0.1-3.0 mg/kg had among the lowest clonal expansion.

Sequenced by immunoSEQ multiplex PCR; TCRdb stores in-frame clones only, minus some. The sample contains approximately 44,000 clones, 85% to 95% of which appear only once. This receptor was obtained from an adult with an advanced solid tumor such as melanoma, head and neck, liver or kidney cancer. The sequencing here drew on CD4+ or CD8+ T cells sorted from blood, taken in a trial of the OX40 agonist ivuxolimab.

The CDR3: CSVAGTEYEQYF. For the CDR3, the DNA is TGCAGCGTTGCTGGGACAGAATACGAGCAGTACTTC. The rearrangement uses TRBV29-1 and TRBJ2-5; 7 bases are a match to TRBD1. The last part of the DNA fits TRBJ2-7 better; the J call may be wrong. The germline CDR1 and CDR2 sequences are SQVTM and ANQGSEA. This CDR3 is built from 12 residues.